Sequencing of this TCR beta chain was carried out in a study of identical twins. One entry per CDR3 protein results from TCRdb running MiXCR on the 5' RACE reads. The sample yields some 190,000 distinct CDR3 sequences, more than 15% seen once. Germline V lookup: CDR1 LGHNA, CDR2 YNFKEQ. The trim removed 4 bases at V and 3 bases at J, leaving 5 bases unmatched. The CDR3 covers 16 residues. Whole-study findings and limits: Among monozygotic twins, out-of-frame TCR alpha sharing exceeded what models predicted.

This clonotype was seen ten or more times. Its target is unknown. This same sample was also taken into another study, of T cells expressing NK-cell markers.

Source material: CD8+ T cells sorted from blood. This TCR was recovered from a woman aged 18 to 35 in good health. This sequence joins TRBV4-2 and TRBJ2-1; 11 bases are shared with TRBD2. CDR3 nucleotide sequence: TGTGCCAGCAGCCCACCGACTAGCGGGGACTACAATGAGCAGTTCTTC. Translation gives CASSPPTSGDYNEQFF.